The clone carrying this T cell receptor beta chain was counted a single time. Original handling: How many nucleated cells were present was estimated from reference gene primer amplification. The table came from immunoSEQ multiplex PCR; TCRdb's copy has only in-frame clones and leaves some out. The V and J calls and clone size come from that table; D and trimming were worked out from the DNA. The sample has 50,000 to 70,000 clones, about 80% seen once. The record originates from a study of blood T cell repertoires in COVID-19. In germline, CDR1 is SNHLY, CDR2 FYNNEI. This CDR3 spans 14 amino acids. The ends lost 10 bases at V and 2 bases at J; junction bases unmatched: 11.

The J gene is TRBJ2-7, the V gene TRBV2, with 7 bases matching TRBD2. Sequencing was carried out using peripheral blood. The origin of this receptor is a man between 60 and 75 years old with acute or convalescent COVID-19. The chain's CDR3 is CATRLGGGPYEQYF. The CDR3 nucleotides are TGTGCCACCCGGTTGGGGGGGGGTCCCTACGAGCAGTACTTC.